Shown below are 22 T cell receptor beta chains from a single sample sequenced in a study of cytomegalovirus exposure and HLA in healthy donors (dated by TCRdb to 2016 to 2017). Libraries came from the immunoSEQ multiplex PCR assay. The multiplex PCR relied on a mix of 60 forward primers for TCR Vbeta segments and 13 reverse primers for TCR Jbeta segments. Held by TCRdb, this immuneACCESS table contains in-frame sequences only and omits some clones. Under half of the omission traces to an unresolved V gene where checked; the cause of the rest is unknown. Within this sample are 100,000 to 150,000 clones, with around 72% of them counted one time only. The ten largest clones capture 3.5% to 4.5% of the sample. Sequenced sample: PBMCs. These receptors came from a man aged 25-45 years in good health and CMV-seronegative.

The chain uses TRBV27 and TRBJ2-7; D might be TRBD2 (5 bases). The CDR3 loop spans 14 amino acids. Germline V CDR1 and CDR2: MNHEY, SMNVEV (reference sequence). V dropped 8 bases and J dropped 2 bases, with 16 bases sitting between them. CDR3 residues: CASSSTTRAYEQYF. Written as DNA, the CDR3 is TGTGCCAGCTCTTCGACTACAAGAGCCTACGAGCAGTACTTC.

The gene calls are TRBV5-4 and TRBJ1-3, with D perhaps TRBD1 (5 bases). Between the trimmed V and J ends, which lost 3 bases and 2 bases, there was a span of 12 bases. The CDR3 is 15 residues long. In germline, CDR1 is SGHNT, CDR2 YYREEE (reference sequence). As DNA, the CDR3 is TGTGCCAGCAGCTCGGACATATATCCTGGAAACACCATATATTTT. This codes for CASSSDIYPGNTIYF. Looking up the rest from reference TRBV5-4 and TRBJ1-3 gives the full variable domain: ETGVTQSPTHLIKTRGQQVTLRCSSQSGHNTVSWYQQALGQGPQFIFQYYREEENGRGNFPPRFSGLQFPNYSSELNVNALELDDSALYLCASSSDIYPGNTIYFGEGSWLTVV.

This clone was seen a handful of times. The chain employs TRBV11-2 and TRBJ2-2, with 7 positions matching TRBD2. The CDR3 has 17 amino acids. The V and J ends lost 2 bases and 0 bases, in that order; junction bases with no gene match: 6. Germline V lookup: CDR1 SGHAT, CDR2 FQNNGV. The DNA for the CDR3 is TGTGCCAGCAGCTTACCAACTAGCGTCGCGAACACCGGGGAGCTGTTTTTT. Protein product: CASSLPTSVANTGELFF.

CDR3 sequence reads: CASSLGGGEQFF. The CDR3 DNA reads as TGTGCCAGCAGCTTAGGGGGGGGTGAGCAGTTCTTC. The rearrangement joins TRBV7-8 to TRBJ2-1; 7 nucleotides agree with TRBD2. Looked up from germline, CDR1 is SGHVS and CDR2 is FQNEAQ. The CDR3 loop spans 12 amino acids. The junction had 0 bases not matched to a gene; V was cut back by 1 base and J by 9 bases.

A note on this clone: One end of the junction fails to match germline, which may point to a read error. The J gene is TRBJ2-2, the V gene TRBV23-1; D is unclear. TRBV23-1 has ORF status, its function being uncertain. CDR3 length: 12 amino acids. The CDR3 sequence is CASSQNTRELFF. The CDR3 DNA sequence: TGCGCCAGCAGTCAGAACACCAGGGAGCTGTTTTTT.

The chain uses TRBV4-1 and TRBJ2-7; 8 nucleotides align to TRBD1. Unmatched junction bases numbered 14, after V lost 4 bases and J lost 3 bases. CDR1 and CDR2 from the germline V gene are MGHRA and YSYEKL. The CDR3 is 17 amino acids. CDR3 DNA sequence: TGCGCCAGCAGCCGCAAACTACAGGGGGAAATTTACTACGAGCAGTACTTC. It translates to CASSRKLQGEIYYEQYF.

The rearrangement joins TRBV10-3 to TRBJ1-1, with 7 positions matching TRBD1. With V trimmed by 3 bases and J by 6 bases, 4 bases remained unmatched. From germline, CDR1 is ENHRY and CDR2 SYGVKD. The CDR3 covers 13 residues. In DNA form, the CDR3 reads TGTGCCATCAGTGACAGGGGGGACGCTGAAGCTTTCTTT. This codes for CAISDRGDAEAFF.

The J gene is TRBJ2-3, the V gene TRBV13; TRBD2 matches at 13 bases. The ends lost 5 bases at V and 4 bases at J; junction bases unmatched: 6. The CDR3 extends over 16 amino acids. CDR1 is PRHDT and CDR2 is FYEKMQ in the germline V gene (reference sequence). CDR3 bases: TGTGCCAGCAGCCCGTGGACTAGCGGGGGCGCAGATACGCAGTATTTT. Translation: CASSPWTSGGADTQYF.

The CDR3 sequence is CASSNNKGNRKNEKLFF. In DNA form, the CDR3 reads TGTGCCAGCAGCAATAATAAAGGGAACAGGAAGAATGAAAAACTGTTTTTT. This chain links TRBV21-1 with TRBJ1-4; the DNA was not used to check the table's D call, TRBD1. TRBV21-1 is recorded as a pseudogene. The length of the CDR3 is 17 residues.

The rearrangement uses TRBV30 and TRBJ1-1; D is ambiguous. CDR1 and CDR2 (germline): GTSNPN, SVGIG (reference sequence). V gave up 6 bases and J gave up 7 bases, with 6 bases separating them. The CDR3 runs 9 residues. The CDR3 coding sequence is TGTGCCTGTACTATTGAAGCTTTCTTT. Its protein is CACTIEAFF.

This sequence joins TRBV6-6 and TRBJ1-2; a possible D gene is TRBD1 (6 bases). Germline V gene data show CDR1 as MNHNY and CDR2 as SVGAGI (reference sequence). The V gene lost 6 bases and the J gene lost 3 bases, with 14 bases spanning the gap. The CDR3 extends over 14 amino acids. CDR3 DNA: TGTGCCAGCAGAGGGGGGGACTTCTACTATGGCTACACCTTC. This encodes CASRGGDFYYGYTF.

The V and J genes are TRBV12-5 and TRBJ2-5, with 10 positions matching TRBD1. This CDR3 has 17 amino acids. The germline CDR1 and CDR2 sequences are LGHNT and FRNRAP. The J segment lost 5 bases and the V segment lost 6 bases, leaving 15 bases of the junction unmatched. The CDR3 bases are TGTGCTAGTGGCCATCACTCGGGACAGGGGAGTTGGGAGACCCAGTACTTC. It specifies CASGHHSGQGSWETQYF.

J is TRBJ1-1 and V is TRBV19, with D possibly matching TRBD1 (5 bases). Germline-derived CDR1 and CDR2 are LNHDA and SQIVND (reference sequence). The V end was cut by 10 bases, the J end by 3 bases, with 15 bases between. The CDR3 loop spans 13 amino acids. The CDR3 DNA reads TGTGCCACACGAGGCTGGGGCGACACTGAAGCTTTCTTT. It yields the protein CATRGWGDTEAFF.

This rearrangement joins TRBV4-3 to TRBJ1-1; D might be TRBD1 (6 bases). The ends were cut back, 1 base at V and 14 bases at J, with 23 bases in the middle. The V gene's germline CDR1 is LGHNA and CDR2 YSLEER. The CDR3 has 15 amino acids. This CDR3 reads CASSQASEGVSSLFF. The DNA of the CDR3 is TGCGCCAGCAGCCAAGCCTCCGAGGGGGTCTCATCTTTGTTCTTT.

The chain joins TRBV5-1 to TRBJ1-2, with TRBD1 matching over 9 bases. CDR3 length: 15 residues. V lost 3 bases and J lost 6; bases outside the gene matches: 9. Germline V gives CDR1 SGHRS, CDR2 YFSETQ. The CDR3: CASSSPGQGEDGYTF. CDR3 sequence (DNA): TGCGCCAGCAGCTCACCGGGACAGGGTGAGGATGGCTACACCTTC. Together with reference TRBV5-1 and TRBJ1-2, the CDR3 gives the full variable domain: KAGVTQTPRYLIKTRGQQVTLSCSPISGHRSVSWYQQTPGQGLQFLFEYFSETQRNKGNFPGRFSGRQFSNSRSEMNVSTLELGDSALYLCASSSPGQGEDGYTFGSGTRLTVV.

The chain carries TRBV10-1 and TRBJ2-7, with a possible D match to TRBD1 (5 bases). V gave up 0 bases and J gave up 1 base, with 13 bases separating them. Germline assignment: CDR1 WNHNN and CDR2 SYGVQD (reference sequence). The CDR3 extends over 16 amino acids. CDR3 sequence (DNA): TGCGCCAGCAGTGAGTCCGGACAAAGTTTTTCCTACGAGCAGTACTTC. Protein product: CASSESGQSFSYEQYF.

Worth noting for this clone: The CDR3 does not close with the conserved phenylalanine or tryptophan, likely indicating a read error. The chain links TRBV7-9 to TRBJ1-1; TRBD1 matches at 11 bases. The CDR3 extends over 16 amino acids. CDR1 and CDR2 (germline): SEHNR, FQNEAQ (reference sequence). V was clipped by 1 base and J by 6 bases; unmatched bases: 7. CDR3 region: CASSLVLRTGGPEAFL. The CDR3 DNA is TGTGCCAGCAGCTTAGTTCTGAGGACAGGGGGCCCTGAAGCTTTCCTT.

The chain carries TRBV10-2 and TRBJ1-2; D call uncertain. The CDR3 covers 15 residues. Trimming pared 4 bases from V and 0 bases from J, leaving 12 bases between. Germline loops: CDR1 WSHSY, CDR2 SAAADI. In DNA form, the CDR3 reads TGCGCCAGCAGTGCAATTAGCGTGGCTAACTATGGCTACACCTTC. Amino acids: CASSAISVANYGYTF.

The chain uses TRBV7-2 and TRBJ1-1; a possible D gene is TRBD1 (6 bases). Trimming shortened V by 4 bases and J by 11 bases, and 14 bases separated the two germline ends. Germline CDR1 and CDR2: SGHTA and FQGNSA. CDR3 size: 12 residues. The CDR3 DNA follows: TGTGCCAGCAGCTGGGACACCAATAGGGCTTTCTTT. This encodes CASSWDTNRAFF.

The chain couples TRBV9 to TRBJ1-1, with D tentatively TRBD1 (6 bases). The germline gives CDR1 SGDLS, CDR2 YYNGEE. V was trimmed by 4 bases and J by 3 bases, leaving 16 bases between them. The CDR3 contains 15 residues. The CDR3 DNA reads TGTGCCAGCAGCCCCATGGGGGAGGGGGACACTGAAGCTTTCTTT. Residues: CASSPMGEGDTEAFF.

V usage is TRBV28 and J usage is TRBJ2-5, with 11 nucleotides matching TRBD1. With the DNA end fitting TRBJ2-7 better, the J assignment may be wrong. The CDR3 is 15 residues long. CDR1 is MDHEN, CDR2 SYDVKM, per germline. The CDR3 loop is CASSAGQGVAHEQYF. CDR3 nucleotides: TGTGCCAGCAGTGCGGGACAGGGGGTCGCCCACGAGCAGTACTTC.

This clone was counted a few times. The chain is built from TRBV9 and TRBJ1-2; 9 bases are shared with TRBD1. The CDR3 has 18 amino acids. Germline CDR1 reads SGDLS; CDR2 reads YYNGEE. V shed 4 bases and J 2 bases; nucleotides not matched to a gene: 15. The CDR3 spells CASSPFQTGGPPNYGYTF. DNA of the CDR3: TGTGCCAGCAGCCCTTTCCAGACAGGGGGGCCGCCCAACTATGGCTACACCTTC.